This T cell receptor beta chain was sequenced in a study of identical twins. Study results and limitations: Twins showed weaker excess sharing in their beta out-of-frame sequences. Analyses of zero insertions could be partly confounded by invariant MAIT and iNKT cells.

TCRdb called the 5' RACE reads again in MiXCR, with one record for every CDR3 protein. The data show fewer than 250,000 distinct CDR3 sequences, around 6.6% seen once. In its sample, this clonotype was seen many times. The target antigen is unknown. Germline V gene data show CDR1 as SGHRS and CDR2 as YFSETQ. V lost 5 bases to trimming and J lost 0 bases, with 8 bases between them. This CDR3 spans 13 amino acids. These same records also appear under a second study, on yellow fever vaccine responses in identical twins.

The sequence was collected from a young woman in good health. The specimen sequenced was memory (CD45RO+) T cells sorted from blood. The V call is TRBV5-1, the J call TRBJ1-1; D might be TRBD1 (6 bases). In nucleotides, the CDR3 is TGCGCCAGCAGGTGGGACATGAACACTGAAGCTTTCTTT. This encodes CASRWDMNTEAFF.